Sequencing of this T cell receptor beta chain was carried out in a study of OX40 agonist ivuxolimab in advanced cancers. Context from the whole study: The costimulatory receptor OX40 (CD134) was targeted by ivuxolimab, a fully human IgG2 agonistic monoclonal antibody. Intravenous ivuxolimab was administered to patients every 2 weeks at six dose levels: 0.01, 0.1, 0.3, 1.5, 3 and 10 mg/kg. Among the 50 to 55 dose-escalation patients, approximately 20 had hepatocellular carcinoma, roughly 15 melanoma, 9 renal cell carcinoma and 9 head and neck cancer. Prior anti-PD-1, anti-PD-L1 or anti-CTLA-4 therapy was permitted, and approximately 40% of dose-escalation patients had received checkpoint inhibitors. The paper covers the monotherapy dose-escalation part of the phase I ivuxolimab trial, which included N = 52 patients. Partial responses occurred in three dose-escalation patients: two with cutaneous melanoma and one with hepatocellular carcinoma. Peripheral TCRbeta sequencing was intended to test whether TCR sequence diversity was altered and clonal T-cell expansion was caused by ivuxolimab. A male proportion of approximately 83% and a mean age of 60 years, ranging from 23 to 79, were recorded for the dose-escalation cohort. General study outcomes and caveats: On average, CD8+ T cells showed more expanded clones than CD4+ T cells after ivuxolimab. In the 0.1-3.0 mg/kg groups, partial responders were among the patients with the lowest normalized peripheral clonal expansion, particularly in CD8+ T cells. At doses of 0.1 to 3.0 mg/kg, clonal expansion of both CD4+ and CD8+ T cells in blood was seen between baseline and week 6. The antigen specificity of the peripheral T cells that underwent clonal expansion was not determined. Low levels of normalized T-cell clonal expansion were also seen in some patients who did not respond.

V ends up 2 bases short and J 9 bases short, with an unmatched junction base count of 13. CDR1 and CDR2, looked up from the germline V gene, are MNHEY and SVGAGI. The CDR3 starts with the cysteine, ends with the phenylalanine, and has 15 residues. The only DNA kept is the CDR3, 45 bases in frame from the first base. For sequencing of the TCRbeta CDR3 region, genomic DNA was extracted from the sorted cells. The immunoSEQ Assay was used to sequence the TCRbeta CDR3 regions. This immuneACCESS table, as held by TCRdb, lists in-frame sequences with V and J called but not all clones. Of the missing ones, under half trace to an unresolved V gene in checked studies; the others have no known cause. The sample table contains tens of thousands of clones; only one count was recorded for about 89% of them. Of the sample, over 0.35% falls within the top ten clones. Details on this clone: Its antigen has not been determined. One base away there is no much larger clone; base qualities are not given.

The trial excluded patients who had a history of autoimmune disease or who were on systemic immunosuppression. Peripheral blood for TCR sequencing was collected from all dose cohorts at baseline, on cycle 4 day 1, and on cycle 7 day 1. The samples were drawn from a first-in-human, open-label, multicenter phase I dose-escalation trial of ivuxolimab. The trial enrolled adults with locally advanced or metastatic head and neck squamous cell, hepatocellular, melanoma or renal cell carcinoma. CD4+ and CD8+ T cells were sorted separately from peripheral blood before TCR sequencing. The source of this sequence is an adult with an advanced solid tumor such as melanoma, head and neck, liver or kidney cancer. The chain is encoded by TRBV6-5 joined to TRBJ2-7; TRBD1 matches 7 bases in the middle. Source: CD4+ or CD8+ T cells sorted from blood, taken in a trial of the OX40 agonist ivuxolimab. The CDR3 is CASSYEGALTSGQYF. Read as DNA, the sequence is TGTGCCAGCAGTTACGAGGGGGCTCTAACGTCCGGGCAGTACTTC.